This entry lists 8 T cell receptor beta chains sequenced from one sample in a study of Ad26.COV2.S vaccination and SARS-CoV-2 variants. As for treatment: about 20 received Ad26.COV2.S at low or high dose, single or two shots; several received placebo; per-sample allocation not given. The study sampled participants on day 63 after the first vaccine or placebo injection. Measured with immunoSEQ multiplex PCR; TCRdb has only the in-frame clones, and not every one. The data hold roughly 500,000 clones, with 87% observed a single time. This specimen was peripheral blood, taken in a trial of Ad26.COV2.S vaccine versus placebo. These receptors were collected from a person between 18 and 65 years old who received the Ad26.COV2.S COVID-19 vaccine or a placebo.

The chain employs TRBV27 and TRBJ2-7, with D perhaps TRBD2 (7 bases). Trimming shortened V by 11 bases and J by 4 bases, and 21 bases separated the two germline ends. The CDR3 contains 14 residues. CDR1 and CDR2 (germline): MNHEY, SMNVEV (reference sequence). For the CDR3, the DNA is TGTGCCTCCAGGGCCTCCGGGGGGCCTTACGAGCAGTACTTC. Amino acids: CASRASGGPYEQYF.

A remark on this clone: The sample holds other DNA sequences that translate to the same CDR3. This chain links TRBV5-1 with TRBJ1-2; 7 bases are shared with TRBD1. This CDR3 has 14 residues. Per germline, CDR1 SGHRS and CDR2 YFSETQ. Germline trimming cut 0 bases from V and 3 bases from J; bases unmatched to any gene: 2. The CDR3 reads CASSLGQGDYGYTF. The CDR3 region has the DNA TGCGCCAGCAGCTTGGGGCAGGGGGACTATGGCTACACCTTC.

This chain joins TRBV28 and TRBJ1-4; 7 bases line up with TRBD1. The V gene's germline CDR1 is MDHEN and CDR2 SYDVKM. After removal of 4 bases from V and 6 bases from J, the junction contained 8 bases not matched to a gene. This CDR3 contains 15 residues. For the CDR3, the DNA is TGTGCCAGCAGTTCCCCGGGGCAGGGGGATGAAAAACTGTTTTTT. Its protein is CASSSPGQGDEKLFF.

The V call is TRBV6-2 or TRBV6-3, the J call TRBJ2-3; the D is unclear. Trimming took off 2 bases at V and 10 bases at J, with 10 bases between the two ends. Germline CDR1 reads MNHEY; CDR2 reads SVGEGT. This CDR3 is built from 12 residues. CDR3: CASSYPGWPQYF. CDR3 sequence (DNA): TGTGCCAGCAGTTACCCTGGGTGGCCGCAGTATTTT.

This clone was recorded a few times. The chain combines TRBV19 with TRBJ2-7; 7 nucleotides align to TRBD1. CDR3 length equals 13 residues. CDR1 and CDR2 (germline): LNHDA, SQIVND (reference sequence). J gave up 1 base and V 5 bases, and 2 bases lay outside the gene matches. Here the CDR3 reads CASSPDRSYEQYF. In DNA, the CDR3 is TGTGCCAGTAGTCCGGACAGGTCCTACGAGCAGTACTTC.

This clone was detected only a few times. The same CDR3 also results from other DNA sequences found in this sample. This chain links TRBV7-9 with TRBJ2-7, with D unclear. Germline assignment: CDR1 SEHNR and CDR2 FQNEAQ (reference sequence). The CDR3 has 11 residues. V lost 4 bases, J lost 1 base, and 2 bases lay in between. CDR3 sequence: CASSWSYEQYF. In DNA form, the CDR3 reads TGTGCCAGCAGCTGGTCCTACGAGCAGTACTTC.

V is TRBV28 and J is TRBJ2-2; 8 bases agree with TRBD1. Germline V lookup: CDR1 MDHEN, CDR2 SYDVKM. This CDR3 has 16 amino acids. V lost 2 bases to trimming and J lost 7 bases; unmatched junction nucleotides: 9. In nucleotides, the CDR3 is TGTGCCAGCAGTTTAAGGGGACAGGTGTTAAACGGGGAGCTGTTTTTT. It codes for CASSLRGQVLNGELFF.

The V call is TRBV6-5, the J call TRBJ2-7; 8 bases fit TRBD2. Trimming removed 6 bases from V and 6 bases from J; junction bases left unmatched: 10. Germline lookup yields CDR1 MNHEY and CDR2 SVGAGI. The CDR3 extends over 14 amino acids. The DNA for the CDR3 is TGTGCCAGCAGCCCCGATGGTAGCGGGACCGAGCAGTACTTC. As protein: CASSPDGSGTEQYF.